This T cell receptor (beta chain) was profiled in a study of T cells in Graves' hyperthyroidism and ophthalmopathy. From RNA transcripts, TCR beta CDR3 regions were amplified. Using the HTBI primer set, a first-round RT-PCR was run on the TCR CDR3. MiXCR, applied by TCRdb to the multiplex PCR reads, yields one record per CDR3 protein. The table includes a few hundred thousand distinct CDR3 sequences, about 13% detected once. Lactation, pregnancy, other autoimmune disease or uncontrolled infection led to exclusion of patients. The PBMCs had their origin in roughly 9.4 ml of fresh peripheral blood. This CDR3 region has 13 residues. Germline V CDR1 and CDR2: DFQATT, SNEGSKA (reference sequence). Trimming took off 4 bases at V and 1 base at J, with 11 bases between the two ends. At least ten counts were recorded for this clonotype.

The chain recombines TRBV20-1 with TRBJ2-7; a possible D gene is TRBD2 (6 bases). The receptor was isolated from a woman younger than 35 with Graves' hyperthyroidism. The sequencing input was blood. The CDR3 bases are TGCAGTGCTACCGGGACTGGATCCTACGAGCAGTACTTC. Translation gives CSATGTGSYEQYF.